The 25 T cell receptor beta chains below were found in one sample sequenced in a study of PD-1 blockade in classical Hodgkin lymphoma. The protocol was immunoSEQ multiplex PCR, while the TCRdb copy is restricted to in-frame clones and leaves out a portion. This sample has about 21,000 clones, with about 64% found just once. The patients all showed relapse after autologous stem cell transplantation, while their brentuximab vedotin exposure varied. This sample comprised peripheral blood mononuclear cells (PBMCs), obtained at baseline. The receptor set was obtained from a human donor with classical Hodgkin lymphoma.

This clone has only one observation. The V and J genes are TRBV27 and TRBJ2-1, with TRBD2 identical over 12 bases. After removal of 7 bases from V and 9 bases from J, the junction contained 10 bases not matched to a gene. Germline V gene sequence: CDR1 MNHEY, CDR2 SMNVEV (reference sequence). The CDR3 is made up of 15 amino acids. As DNA, the CDR3 is TGTGCCAGCACCCTAGCGGGAGGGCCAGCTTTTGAGCAGTTCTTC. Encoded protein: CASTLAGGPAFEQFF.

V is TRBV5-1 and J is TRBJ2-2, with D unresolved. V dropped 5 bases and J dropped 4 bases, with 12 bases sitting between them. In germline, CDR1 is SGHRS, CDR2 YFSETQ. The CDR3 totals 14 residues. In nucleotides, the CDR3 is TGCGCCAGCAGTGTTGGCGCCCTCACCGGGGAGCTGTTTTTT. As protein: CASSVGALTGELFF.

This clone is a singleton in its sample. The sample contains more than one DNA sequence encoding this CDR3. The chain links TRBV6-5 to TRBJ2-7; D is perhaps TRBD2 (5 bases). V lost 5 bases and J lost 0, with 11 bases in between. Germline CDR1 and CDR2: MNHEY and SVGAGI. This CDR3 has 14 amino acids. CDR3 DNA sequence: TGTGCCAGCAGTGGTCGGGGTTCCTCCTACGAGCAGTACTTC. Protein: CASSGRGSSYEQYF.

The chain combines TRBV15 with TRBJ2-3; 9 bases align to TRBD2. Germline CDR1 is LNHNV and CDR2 is YYDKDF (reference sequence). The V segment lost 5 bases and the J segment 6 bases; nucleotides outside the gene matches: 15. CDR3 length equals 17 residues. The CDR3 sequence: CATSVQRGALWGDTQYF. CDR3 sequence (DNA): TGTGCCACCAGCGTCCAGCGGGGGGCCCTTTGGGGGGATACGCAGTATTTT.

This chain joins TRBV4-3 and TRBJ2-3; D gene ambiguous. Germline CDR1 is LGHNA and CDR2 is YSLEER. The CDR3 is 17 residues long. The V and J ends lost 1 base and 4 bases respectively, with 18 bases between them. The CDR3 DNA follows: TGCGCCAGCAGCCAAGCCTCGAGACGGTGCCTCCCAGATACGCAGTATTTT. This translates into CASSQASRRCLPDTQYF.

The CDR3 bases are TGTGCCACCAGCAGTCATCTAGGGGGCCAGGGGACCCAGTACTTC. This encodes CATSSHLGGQGTQYF. The chain links TRBV15 to TRBJ2-5; 7 bases are a match to TRBD1. Germline assignment: CDR1 LNHNV and CDR2 YYDKDF (reference sequence). The CDR3 covers 15 residues. V lost 3 bases and J lost 7; bases outside the gene matches: 11.

The chain joins TRBV30 to TRBJ1-2; a possible D gene is TRBD1 (6 bases). Trimming stripped 0 bases from V and 3 bases from J, with 14 bases between. Looked up from germline, CDR1 is GTSNPN and CDR2 is SVGIG (reference sequence). CDR3 size: 15 residues. The CDR3 region has the DNA TGTGCCTGGAGTGTACCCGACAGGATCTACTATGGCTACACCTTC. It encodes CAWSVPDRIYYGYTF.

V usage is TRBV7-9 and J usage is TRBJ1-4, with 10 bases fitting TRBD1. From germline, CDR1 is SEHNR and CDR2 FQNEAQ (reference sequence). Trimming at V came to 3 bases and at J to 8 bases, leaving 6 bases not matched to a gene. The CDR3 covers 15 residues. The CDR3 reads CASSLGDRGLEKLFF. In nucleotides, the CDR3 is TGTGCCAGCAGCTTGGGTGACAGGGGGCTCGAAAAACTGTTTTTT.

As concerns this clone: Different DNA sequences within this sample yield the same CDR3. The rearrangement links TRBV5-1 to TRBJ1-5; D unresolved. This CDR3 comprises 14 residues. Trimming cost V 4 bases and J 2 bases, with 10 bases left between them. The germline V gene encodes CDR1 SGHRS and CDR2 YFSETQ. This CDR3 is CASSPTGGNQPQHF. The CDR3 nucleotides are TGCGCCAGCAGCCCTACGGGTGGCAATCAGCCCCAGCATTTT.

Judged by abundance, this clone is medium-sized. The rearrangement uses TRBV4-1 and TRBJ1-6, with D perhaps matching TRBD1 (5 bases). There are 14 residues in the CDR3. The germline V and J ends were trimmed by 0 bases and 9 bases, with 9 bases remaining between them. Germline CDR1 MGHRA, CDR2 YSYEKL. In DNA, the CDR3 is TGCGCCAGCAGCCAAGACAGGGTTACTTCACCCCTCCACTTT. Protein sequence: CASSQDRVTSPLHF.

The chain uses TRBV6-5 and TRBJ2-7, with a tentative D call TRBD2 (6 bases). From germline, CDR1 is MNHEY and CDR2 SVGAGI. CDR3 length equals 13 residues. Trimming left V 2 bases short and J 9 bases short, with 14 bases between. For the CDR3, the DNA is TGTGCCAGCAGTTACGGGGCGGGGCGGGCGCAGTACTTC. This gives the protein CASSYGAGRAQYF.

The chain recombines TRBV7-3 with TRBJ2-3; D remains ambiguous. The CDR3 contains 13 residues. Trimming removed 0 bases at V and 8 bases at J, with 9 bases between. Looked up from germline, CDR1 is SGHTA and CDR2 is FQGTGA. CDR3: CASSLTRGTTQYF. CDR3 sequence (DNA): TGTGCCAGCAGCTTAACCAGAGGAACTACGCAGTATTTT.

The rearrangement uses TRBV5-6 and TRBJ2-7, with 11 bases identical to TRBD1. From germline, CDR1 is SGHDT and CDR2 YYEEEE. This CDR3 comprises 15 residues. J lost 2 bases, V lost 4 bases, and 5 bases had no gene match. CDR3 sequence reads: CASSNGQGATYEQYF. CDR3 nucleotides: TGTGCCAGCAGCAATGGACAGGGGGCAACCTACGAGCAGTACTTC.

This clone occurred a few times. The V call is TRBV6-5, the J call TRBJ2-3, with D tentatively TRBD2 (5 bases). CDR3 length equals 14 residues. Germline assignment: CDR1 MNHEY and CDR2 SVGAGI. Trimming took off 2 bases at V and 6 bases at J, with 12 bases between the two ends. The CDR3, as DNA: TGTGCCAGCAGTTACCTTGATAGCGCGGATACGCAGTATTTT. This encodes CASSYLDSADTQYF.

The chain has TRBV10-3 and TRBJ1-1; D not resolved. The CDR3 spans 14 residues. Germline loops: CDR1 ENHRY, CDR2 SYGVKD. V gave up 0 bases and J gave up 4 bases, with 9 bases separating them. For the CDR3, the DNA is TGTGCCATCAGTGAGTCCCTCGGGTTCACTGAAGCTTTCTTT. As protein: CAISESLGFTEAFF.

The V call is TRBV7-3, the J call TRBJ1-1, with D perhaps matching TRBD1 (5 bases). The CDR3 runs 14 residues. Trimming took 1 base from V and 4 from J, leaving 10 bases between them. Germline lookup yields CDR1 SGHTA and CDR2 FQGTGA. Here the CDR3 DNA reads TGTGCCAGCAGCTTAAGGGGGAGGGGCACTGAAGCTTTCTTT. It is translated as CASSLRGRGTEAFF.

In its sample, this clone was seen a few times. The V call is TRBV19, the J call TRBJ1-2; 9 nucleotides agree with TRBD1. The CDR3 consists of 16 residues. V dropped 4 bases and J dropped 4; count of bases not matched to a gene: 10. Germline V gene lookup returns CDR1 LNHDA and CDR2 SQIVND (reference sequence). The DNA of the CDR3 is TGTGCCAGTAGTACCCCTCCGACAGGGGGTTTCTATGGCTACACCTTC. Its protein product is CASSTPPTGGFYGYTF.

The chain recombines TRBV30 with TRBJ2-7, with TRBD1 matching over 8 bases. The CDR3 runs 14 residues. CDR1 and CDR2 from the germline V gene are GTSNPN and SVGIG (reference sequence). After removal of 4 bases from V and 1 base from J, the junction contained 6 bases not matched to a gene. CDR3 in DNA: TGTGCCTGGACAGACAGGGGCCGGTCCTACGAGCAGTACTTC. Translation: CAWTDRGRSYEQYF.

This clone is medium-sized (0.01 to 0.1%). This chain links TRBV4-3 with TRBJ1-4; D call uncertain. Germline V gives CDR1 LGHNA, CDR2 YSLEER. The CDR3 extends over 16 amino acids. The V end lost 1 base, the J end lost 3 bases, and 12 bases lay between the germline ends. The CDR3 is CASSQGMPHANEKLFF. CDR3 DNA: TGCGCCAGCAGCCAAGGAATGCCTCATGCTAATGAAAAACTGTTTTTT.

J is TRBJ2-7 and V is TRBV6-1; possible D gene TRBD2, 5 bases. V gave up 8 bases and J gave up 2 bases, with 13 bases separating them. This CDR3 has 13 amino acids. Germline V lookup: CDR1 MNHNS, CDR2 SASEGT. The CDR3 is CASLRVAPYEQYF. For the CDR3, the DNA is TGTGCCAGCCTGAGGGTCGCCCCCTACGAGCAGTACTTC.

This clone was counted only a few times. The V and J genes are TRBV19 and TRBJ2-2; no firm D call. The CDR3 consists of 15 residues. Germline assignment: CDR1 LNHDA and CDR2 SQIVND (reference sequence). With 4 bases removed from V and 1 base from J, the gap between germline ends came to 10 bases. In nucleotides, the CDR3 is TGTGCCAGTAGTACTACGGTGAAGAACACCGGGGAGCTGTTTTTT. The encoded protein is CASSTTVKNTGELFF.

V usage is TRBV4-1 and J usage is TRBJ2-3, with D unclear. Trimming stripped 1 base from V and 1 base from J, with 12 bases between. In germline, CDR1 is MGHRA, CDR2 YSYEKL. The length of the CDR3 is 16 residues. The CDR3 nucleotides read TGCGCCAGCAGCCAAGTGCCAGGCCCTGGCACAGATACGCAGTATTTT. Its translation is CASSQVPGPGTDTQYF.

The rearrangement links TRBV7-2 to TRBJ1-5; no clear D. The CDR3 loop spans 13 amino acids. Germline V CDR1 and CDR2: SGHTA, FQGNSA. Deletions cut 5 bases from V and 6 bases from J, with 11 bases between. For the CDR3, the DNA is TGTGCCAGCAGCCCCGGCCCCCCTCAGCCCCAGCATTTT. This gives the protein CASSPGPPQPQHF.

The chain is built from TRBV28 and TRBJ2-7, with 8 bases lining up with TRBD1. Looked up from germline, CDR1 is MDHEN and CDR2 is SYDVKM. The CDR3 contains 15 residues. Trimming removed 6 bases from V and 5 bases from J; junction bases left unmatched: 12. The CDR3 sequence is CASSPSYRGSHEQYF. CDR3 in DNA: TGTGCCAGCAGCCCTTCCTACAGGGGGAGTCACGAGCAGTACTTC.

The chain employs TRBV6-5 and TRBJ1-2; D is uncertain. The germline V and J ends were trimmed by 0 bases and 3 bases, with 5 bases remaining between them. Germline loops: CDR1 MNHEY, CDR2 SVGAGI. This CDR3 contains 13 residues. The CDR3 bases are TGTGCCAGCAGTTACTCGGAAGACTATGGCTACACCTTC. Its translation is CASSYSEDYGYTF.